The 20 T cell receptor beta chains given below trace back to one sample, sequenced in a study of immune evolution from preneoplasia to lung adenocarcinoma. The assay was immunoSEQ multiplex PCR, and TCRdb's table has in-frame clones only and misses some. Among around 11,000 clones listed, approximately 81% were seen once. Sequencing was done on a sample of FFPE minimally invasive lung adenocarcinoma tissue. These TCRs come from an older person with lung adenocarcinoma.

This clone has only one observation. V usage is TRBV7-6 and J usage is TRBJ2-6; TRBD2 might be the D (7 bases). There are 19 residues in the CDR3. CDR1 and CDR2 (germline): SGHVS, FNYEAQ. The V end lost 6 bases, the J end lost 1 base, and 22 bases lay between the germline ends. The DNA for the CDR3 is TGTGCCAGCAGATGGCAGGGCGGAGGGGGACTATCTGGGGCCAACGTCCTGACTTTC. It specifies CASRWQGGGGLSGANVLTF.

V usage is TRBV30 and J usage is TRBJ2-7; D might be TRBD2 (6 bases). The CDR3 totals 13 residues. The V and J ends lost 3 bases and 2 bases respectively, with 11 bases between them. The germline V gene encodes CDR1 GTSNPN and CDR2 SVGIG (reference sequence). This chain's CDR3 is CAWRRGRTYEQYF. The CDR3 nucleotides read TGTGCCTGGAGGCGGGGACGGACCTACGAGCAGTACTTC.

The chain recombines TRBV11-3 with TRBJ1-6; a possible D gene is TRBD1 (5 bases). This CDR3 has 18 amino acids. Germline V gives CDR1 SGHNT, CDR2 YENEEA. The V and J ends lost 1 base and 10 bases respectively, with 23 bases between them. CDR3 protein: CASSLVCQAEGFGSPLHF. The CDR3 coding sequence is TGTGCCAGCAGCTTAGTCTGCCAGGCTGAGGGGTTTGGGTCACCCCTCCACTTT.

The chain combines TRBV2 with TRBJ1-4, with D possibly TRBD1 on 6 matching bases. Germline CDR1 SNHLY, CDR2 FYNNEI. The CDR3 consists of 15 residues. Trimming removed 5 bases from V and 0 bases from J, with 10 bases in between. CDR3 in amino acids: CASSRQVPTNEKLFF. DNA of the CDR3: TGTGCCAGCAGTCGACAGGTTCCAACTAATGAAAAACTGTTTTTT.

This chain joins TRBV5-1 and TRBJ1-5; D might be TRBD1 (6 bases). CDR1 and CDR2 from the germline V gene are SGHRS and YFSETQ. V was clipped by 4 bases and J by 4 bases, with 12 bases between them. The CDR3 has 14 amino acids. The CDR3 sequence: CASSRLGANQPQHF. In DNA form, the CDR3 reads TGCGCCAGCAGCCGGTTGGGGGCGAATCAGCCCCAGCATTTT.

The J gene is TRBJ2-1, the V gene TRBV5-1, with 8 bases fitting TRBD2. V was pared by 4 bases and J by 3 bases, with 9 bases of the junction left unmatched. This CDR3 has 16 residues. CDR1 is SGHRS, CDR2 YFSETQ, per germline. In DNA, the CDR3 is TGCGCCAGCAGCCAAGAGGTTAGCGGGGTCTACAATGAGCAGTTCTTC. This codes for CASSQEVSGVYNEQFF.

This chain joins TRBV4-2 and TRBJ2-5, with 7 bases aligning to TRBD1. With 0 bases clipped from V and 4 bases from J, the junction kept 2 bases outside the gene matches. The CDR3 is 14 residues long. Germline lookup yields CDR1 LGHNA and CDR2 YNFKEQ. The DNA of the CDR3 is TGTGCCAGCAGCCAAGACAGGGGGAGAGAGACCCAGTACTTC. It specifies CASSQDRGRETQYF.

The V and J genes are TRBV10-3 and TRBJ2-7; unclear D gene. This CDR3 has 13 amino acids. Trimming took 3 bases from V and 0 from J, leaving 6 bases between them. Germline lookup yields CDR1 ENHRY and CDR2 SYGVKD. Written as DNA, the CDR3 is TGTGCCATCAGTGATTATTCCTCCTACGAGCAGTACTTC. Translated: CAISDYSSYEQYF.

This rearrangement joins TRBV10-3 to TRBJ2-3; D possibly corresponds to TRBD2 (5 bases). The ends were cut back, 5 bases at V and 2 bases at J, with 8 bases in the middle. CDR1 and CDR2 (germline): ENHRY, SYGVKD. The CDR3 runs 13 residues. The CDR3 region is CAISTSSTDTQYF. The CDR3 coding sequence is TGTGCCATCAGTACTAGTTCCACAGATACGCAGTATTTT.

The genes are TRBV4-1 and TRBJ2-2; D might be TRBD2 (5 bases). This CDR3 contains 16 residues. CDR1 and CDR2 from the germline V gene are MGHRA and YSYEKL. The V end lost 0 bases, the J end lost 3 bases, and 11 bases lay between the germline ends. The CDR3 nucleotides are TGCGCCAGCAGCCAAGAAACGGGGAGATACACCGGGGAGCTGTTTTTT. Its translation is CASSQETGRYTGELFF.

The rearrangement links TRBV9 to TRBJ2-3, with 7 bases aligning to TRBD2. The CDR3 has 15 amino acids. J lost 3 bases, V lost 2 bases, and 6 bases had no gene match. CDR1 and CDR2 (germline): SGDLS, YYNGEE. The CDR3 reads CASSVAGARTDTQYF. The CDR3 DNA reads as TGTGCCAGCAGCGTGGCGGGAGCGCGTACAGATACGCAGTATTTT.

The chain recombines TRBV2 with TRBJ2-7; 8 bases agree with TRBD1. From germline, CDR1 is SNHLY and CDR2 FYNNEI. CDR3 length: 14 residues. V shed 3 bases, J shed 7 bases, and the junction held 8 bases outside the gene matches. The CDR3: CASSDSGWTGEQYF. CDR3 nucleotides: TGTGCCAGCAGTGACAGCGGATGGACAGGGGAGCAGTACTTC.

The chain uses TRBV6-1 and TRBJ1-3; no definite D call. In germline, CDR1 is MNHNS, CDR2 SASEGT. Between the trimmed V and J ends, which lost 1 base and 0 bases, there was a span of 10 bases. The CDR3 is 16 amino acids. In nucleotides, the CDR3 is TGTGCCAGCAGTGAAGTTCAGGCAAGCTCTGGAAACACCATATATTTT. Residues: CASSEVQASSGNTIYF.

The genes are TRBV4-1 and TRBJ2-5, with 12 bases matching TRBD1. The CDR3 length is 16 residues. V dropped 1 base and J dropped 4; count of bases not matched to a gene: 4. Germline CDR1 MGHRA, CDR2 YSYEKL. The CDR3 reads CASSQGDRGQLETQYF. CDR3 sequence (DNA): TGCGCCAGCAGCCAAGGGGACAGGGGGCAACTAGAGACCCAGTACTTC.

J is TRBJ1-2 and V is TRBV19, with TRBD1 identical over 9 bases. The V gene's germline CDR1 is LNHDA and CDR2 SQIVND (reference sequence). The CDR3 spans 14 residues. Trimming at V came to 3 bases and at J to 2 bases, leaving 1 base not matched to a gene. CDR3 bases: TGTGCCAGTAGTATGGGGACAGGGAACTATGGCTACACCTTC. This gives the protein CASSMGTGNYGYTF.

This clone was seen a few times. The CDR3, as DNA: TGTGCCAGCAGTGCGGGGGCGATCGGGGAGCTGTTTTTT. This codes for CASSAGAIGELFF. The chain carries TRBV6-1 and TRBJ2-2; D is possibly TRBD1 or TRBD2 (6 bases each). Trimming removed 4 bases at V and 7 bases at J, with 10 bases between. The CDR3 spans 13 residues. CDR1 is MNHNS and CDR2 is SASEGT in the germline V gene.

The chain couples TRBV18 to TRBJ1-1; D remains unclear. Germline CDR1 is KGHSH and CDR2 is LQKENI. Trimming pared 8 bases from V and 4 bases from J, leaving 11 bases between. The CDR3 is 12 amino acids. The CDR3 sequence: CASAGLGTEAFF. DNA of the CDR3: TGTGCCAGCGCAGGCCTGGGCACTGAAGCTTTCTTT.

In nucleotides, the CDR3 is TGTGCCAGCGGAGGGTTTTCGAATTCACCCCTCCACTTT. Translated, it gives CASGGFSNSPLHF. The chain carries TRBV6-1 and TRBJ1-6; D unclear. Per germline, CDR1 MNHNS and CDR2 SASEGT. V was clipped by 8 bases and J by 7 bases, with 12 bases between them. There are 13 residues in the CDR3.

This chain joins TRBV19 and TRBJ2-7; D is possibly TRBD2 (6 bases). Looked up from germline, CDR1 is LNHDA and CDR2 is SQIVND (reference sequence). V was pared by 5 bases and J by 0 bases, with 8 bases between. This CDR3 contains 13 residues. The CDR3 loop is CASSWDFSYEQYF. CDR3 DNA: TGTGCCAGTAGTTGGGACTTCTCCTACGAGCAGTACTTC.

The chain combines TRBV6-5 with TRBJ1-5; 9 nucleotides line up with TRBD1. The CDR3 loop spans 15 amino acids. Trimming cost V 5 bases and J 11 bases; bases outside gene matches: 13. CDR1 is MNHEY, CDR2 SVGAGI, per germline. The CDR3 spells CASSPFPGQGKTQHF. The CDR3 DNA reads as TGTGCCAGCAGTCCCTTTCCGGGACAGGGTAAGACCCAGCATTTT.